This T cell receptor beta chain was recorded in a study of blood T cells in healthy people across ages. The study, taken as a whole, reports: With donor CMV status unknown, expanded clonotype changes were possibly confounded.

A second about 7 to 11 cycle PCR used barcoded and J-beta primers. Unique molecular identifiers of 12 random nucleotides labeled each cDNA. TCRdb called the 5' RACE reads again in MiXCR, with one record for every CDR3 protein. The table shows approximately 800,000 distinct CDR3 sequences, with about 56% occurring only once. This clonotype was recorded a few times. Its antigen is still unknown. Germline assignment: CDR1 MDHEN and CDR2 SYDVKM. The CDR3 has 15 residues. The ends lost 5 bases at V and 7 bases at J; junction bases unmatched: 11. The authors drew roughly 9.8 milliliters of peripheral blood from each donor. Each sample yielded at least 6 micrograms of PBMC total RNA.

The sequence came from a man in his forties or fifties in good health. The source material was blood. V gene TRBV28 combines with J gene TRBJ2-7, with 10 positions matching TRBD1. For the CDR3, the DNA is TGTGCCAGCAGTCCCGGGACAGGGGTGGAGGGAGAGCAGTACTTC. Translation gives CASSPGTGVEGEQYF.